This T cell receptor beta chain was found in a study of shared clonotypes between healthy human individuals. The CDR3 consists of 12 residues. The germline V and J ends were trimmed by 2 bases and 11 bases, with 12 bases remaining between them. From germline, CDR1 is SEHNR and CDR2 FQNEAQ (reference sequence). Assay: immunoSEQ multiplex PCR; the TCRdb copy retains only in-frame clones and omits some. The sample has hundreds of thousands of clones, around 73% seen once. The sample consisted of memory CD4+ T cells sorted from blood. Subset defined: CD45RA-negative fraction. The receptor comes from a woman in her thirties in good health. The chain employs TRBV7-9 and TRBJ1-1; D unclear. CDR3 region: CASSLTIGEAFF. The CDR3 bases are TGTGCCAGCAGCTTAACGATCGGGGAGGCTTTCTTT. The full variable domain, rest sourced from reference TRBV7-9 and TRBJ1-1, is DTGVSQNPRHKITKRGQNVTFRCDPISEHNRLYWYRQTLGQGPEFLTYFQNEAQLEKSRLLSDRFSAERPKGSFSTLEIQRTEQGDSAMYLCASSLTIGEAFFGQGTRLTVV.